Listed below are T cell receptor beta chains from one sample, sequenced in a study of T cell responses to AZD1222 COVID-19 vaccine. TCRdb keeps only in-frame clones here, not all; method: immunoSEQ multiplex PCR. The sample includes over 120,000 clones, about 90% of them seen just once. This specimen consisted of peripheral blood, obtained on day 0 of AZD1222 vaccination. These receptors originate from an adult in good health. CDR3s include the opening cysteine and the closing phenylalanine or tryptophan. A D gene is named only where the DNA matches it firmly. For some rows the clone size is stated as once, few or many, or as a class when expanded; others skip it.

TRBV6-5	TRBD2	TRBJ2-1	-	TGTGCCAGCAGTAGAATAGCGGGAGGTCATGAGCAGTTCTTC	CASSRIAGGHEQFF
TRBV10-2	-	TRBJ2-5	-	TGCGCCAGCAGTGAGTTCGGTGAGACCCAGTACTTC	CASSEFGETQYF
TRBV3-1/TRBV3-2	-	TRBJ1-1	-	TGTGCCAGCAGCCGGGGGTTTGAAGCTTTCTTT	CASSRGFEAFF
TRBV6-2/TRBV6-3	-	TRBJ2-1	-	TGTGCCAGCAGTTACTCGAAGGGGCCCCTCTCCTACAATGAGCAGTTCTTC	CASSYSKGPLSYNEQFF
TRBV19	TRBD1	TRBJ2-6	-	TGTGCCAGTAGTAGACAGGGTTTGGCTGGGGCCAACGTCCTGACTTTC	CASSRQGLAGANVLTF
TRBV2	TRBD1	TRBJ1-5	-	TGTGCCAGCAGTGAAGGGGACAGGGGGGTTAGCAATCAGCCCCAGCATTTT	CASSEGDRGVSNQPQHF
TRBV24-1	-	TRBJ1-2	-	TGTGCCACCAGTGACTCCATAGGGTACACCTTC	CATSDSIGYTF
TRBV5-4	-	TRBJ1-2	-	TGTGCCAGCAGCCCGTCACAATTTAACTATGGCTACACCTTC	CASSPSQFNYGYTF
TRBV18	-	TRBJ2-7	-	TGTGCCAGCTCACCACCAGACAGCGTCGGAACATACGAGCAGTACTTC	CASSPPDSVGTYEQYF
TRBV20-1	-	TRBJ2-7	-	TGCAGTGCTCGTAGAGGGGGCGAGCAGTACTTC	CSARRGGEQYF
TRBV29-1	-	TRBJ2-7	-	TGCAGCGCCGACCAAGGGGACGGCTACGAGCAGTACTTC	CSADQGDGYEQYF
TRBV5-1	TRBD2	TRBJ2-3	-	TGCGCCAGCAGCTTTTACGGGACTAGCGGGGGAACAGATACGCAGTATTTT	CASSFYGTSGGTDTQYF
TRBV5-1	-	TRBJ2-2	-	TGCGCCAGCAGCTTGGCTGGGGGCGCGGGGAACACCGGGGAGCTGTTTTTT	CASSLAGGAGNTGELFF
TRBV11-2	-	TRBJ2-1	once	TGTGCCAGCGCCAAGGTGGGGGACTCCTACAATGAGCAGTTCTTC	CASAKVGDSYNEQFF
TRBV7-6	TRBD2	TRBJ2-1	few	TGTGCCAGCAGCCGGCCACTAGCGGGAGGGCCGGGAGAGCAGTTCTTC	CASSRPLAGGPGEQFF
TRBV24-1	-	TRBJ2-3	-	TGTGCCACCAGTGACTCAGGGCTAGATACGCAGTATTTT	CATSDSGLDTQYF
TRBV24-1	-	TRBJ1-2	-	TGTGCCACCAGTCACCCTTTCGGGACCTCAGGACACTATGGCTACACCTTC	CATSHPFGTSGHYGYTF
TRBV6-1	-	TRBJ2-3	-	TGTGCCAGCAGTGAAGCCTACACTGGGGATACGCAGTATTTT	CASSEAYTGDTQYF
TRBV5-6	-	TRBJ2-1	-	TGTGCCAGCAGCTTGGAAGCCCCGAACAGAGGCTACTACAATGAGCAGTTCTTC	CASSLEAPNRGYYNEQFF
TRBV15	-	TRBJ1-1	-	TGTGCCACCAGCAGAGATCCCCCTCGGAACACTGAAGCTTTCTTT	CATSRDPPRNTEAFF
TRBV24-1	TRBD1	TRBJ2-2	-	TGTGCCACTGCCCAAGGGGGCCAGCGAGGCACCGGGGAGCTGTTTTTT	CATAQGGQRGTGELFF
TRBV19	-	TRBJ2-7	once	TGTGCCAGTAGCCCACGGCATTCCTACTCCTACGAGCAGTACTTC	CASSPRHSYSYEQYF
TRBV5-4	TRBD2	TRBJ2-7	-	TGTGCCAGCAGCTTAGGGACTAGCGGGGGGATCTACGAGCAGTACTTC	CASSLGTSGGIYEQYF
TRBV5-1	-	TRBJ2-5	once	TGCGCCAGCAGCTTGGCGAATGAAGAGACCCAGTACTTC	CASSLANEETQYF
TRBV7-3	TRBD1	TRBJ2-3	-	TGTGCCAGCAGGGAGGGACAGGGGGCAGATACGCAGTATTTT	CASREGQGADTQYF
TRBV7-2	-	TRBJ1-1	-	TGTGCCAGCAGCTGGGTTCTGCCAGCCGAAGCTTTCTTT	CASSWVLPAEAFF
TRBV6-4	-	TRBJ1-2	-	TGTGCCAGCAGTGACTCTTGGATGGATAGGGGGGCATACTATGGCTACACCTTC	CASSDSWMDRGAYYGYTF
TRBV5-4	-	TRBJ2-7	few	TGTGCCAGCAGAGTAGGGGGATCCACCTACGAGCAGTACTTC	CASRVGGSTYEQYF
TRBV15	-	TRBJ1-2	-	TGTGCCACCAGCAGCCCGGGCCAAACCTTCTATGGCTACACCTTC	CATSSPGQTFYGYTF
TRBV3-1/TRBV3-2	-	TRBJ2-5	-	TGTGCCAGCAGTCAGGCTCGGGAGACCCAGTACTTC	CASSQARETQYF
TRBV11-2	TRBD1	TRBJ1-1	-	TGTGCCAGCAGCTTATGGACAGGGGTCGGTCAAGCTTTCTTT	CASSLWTGVGQAFF
TRBV28	TRBD1	TRBJ2-7	-	TGTGCCAGCATCGAGACAGGGGGCAGGGACGAGCAGTACTTC	CASIETGGRDEQYF
TRBV7-8	TRBD2	TRBJ2-7	-	TGTGCCAGCGGCCGGGGGGTTTACGAGCAGTACTTC	CASGRGVYEQYF
TRBV12-5	TRBD2	TRBJ2-7	once	TGTGCTAGTGTAGCGGGGAGTACCTACGAGCAGTACTTC	CASVAGSTYEQYF
TRBV6-5	-	TRBJ2-1	-	TGTGCCAGCAATGCAAGGGGGGGCAATGAGCAGTTCTTC	CASNARGGNEQFF
TRBV9	-	TRBJ2-2	-	TGTGCCAGCAGCGCCGTCAGGGTTACCGGGGAGCTGTTTTTT	CASSAVRVTGELFF
TRBV3-1/TRBV3-2	-	TRBJ1-1	-	TGTGCCAGCAGCCAGAACACTGAAGCTTTCTTT	CASSQNTEAFF
TRBV3-1/TRBV3-2	-	TRBJ1-3	-	TGTGCCAGCAGCCAAAGGTATCGGGACACCATATATTTT	CASSQRYRDTIYF
TRBV5-1	-	TRBJ2-3	-	TGCGCCAGCAACCTACAGCTAGTGGGCACAGATACGCAGTATTTT	CASNLQLVGTDTQYF
TRBV29-1	-	TRBJ2-2	-	TGCAGCGCCCGACGAGGGGTCCCCGGGGAGCTGTTTTTT	CSARRGVPGELFF
TRBV6-2/TRBV6-3	TRBD2	TRBJ2-7	-	TGTGCCAGCAGTTACCCCTCGCTAGCGGGATCCGGGACTAAGGGCGAGCAGTACTTC	CASSYPSLAGSGTKGEQYF
TRBV5-1	-	TRBJ1-1	-	TGCGCCAGCAGCTCCGCCGACGGAGGCACTGAAGCTTTCTTT	CASSSADGGTEAFF
TRBV13	TRBD2	TRBJ2-7	-	TGTGCCAGCAGCTCGGGACTAGCGGGAGGGTCCTACGAGCAGTACTTC	CASSSGLAGGSYEQYF
TRBV5-1	-	TRBJ2-2	-	TGCGCCAGCAGCTTGGCCTGGGGGACCGGGGAGCTGTTTTTT	CASSLAWGTGELFF
TRBV6-5	-	TRBJ1-6	-	TGTGCCGGCAGTAGCTCCTATAATTCACCCCTCCACTTT	CAGSSSYNSPLHF
TRBV19	-	TRBJ1-5	-	TGTGCCAGCCGAACGGGGCAGTTTTATAGCAATCAGCCCCAGCATTTT	CASRTGQFYSNQPQHF